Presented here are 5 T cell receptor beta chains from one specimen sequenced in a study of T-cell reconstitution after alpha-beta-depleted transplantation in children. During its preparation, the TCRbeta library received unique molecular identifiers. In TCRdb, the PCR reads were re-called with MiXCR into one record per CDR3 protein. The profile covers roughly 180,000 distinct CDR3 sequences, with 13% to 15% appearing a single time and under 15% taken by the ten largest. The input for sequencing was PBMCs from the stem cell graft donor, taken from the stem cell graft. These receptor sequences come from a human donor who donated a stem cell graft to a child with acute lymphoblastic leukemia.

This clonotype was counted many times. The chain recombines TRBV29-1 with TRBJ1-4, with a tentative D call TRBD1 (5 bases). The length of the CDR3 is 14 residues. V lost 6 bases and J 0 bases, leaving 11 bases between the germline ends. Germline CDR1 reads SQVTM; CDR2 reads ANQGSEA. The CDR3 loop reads CSVGEPATNEKLFF. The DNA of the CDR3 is TGCAGCGTGGGGGAACCCGCAACTAATGAAAAACTGTTTTTT.

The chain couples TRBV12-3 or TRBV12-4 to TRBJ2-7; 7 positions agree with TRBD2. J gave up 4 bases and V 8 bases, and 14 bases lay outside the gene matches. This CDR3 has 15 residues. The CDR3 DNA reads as TGTGCCAGCCCCCAATGGGTGGGAGGGCCGTACGAGCAGTACTTC. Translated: CASPQWVGGPYEQYF.

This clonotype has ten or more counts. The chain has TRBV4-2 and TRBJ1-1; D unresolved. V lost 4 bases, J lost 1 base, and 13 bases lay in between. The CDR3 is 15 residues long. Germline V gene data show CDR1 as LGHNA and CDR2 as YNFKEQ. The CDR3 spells CASSRLASENTEAFF. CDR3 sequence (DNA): TGTGCCAGCAGCCGCCTGGCTTCTGAGAACACTGAAGCTTTCTTT.

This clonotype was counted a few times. The CDR3 nucleotides are TGCGCCAGCAGTTTTACTACAGACCCGAACACTGAAGCTTTCTTT. Protein: CASSFTTDPNTEAFF. The chain links TRBV5-1 to TRBJ1-1; no clear D. Per the germline V gene, CDR1 is SGHRS and CDR2 is YFSETQ. Trimming pared 5 bases from V and 1 base from J, leaving 15 bases between. The CDR3 has 15 amino acids.

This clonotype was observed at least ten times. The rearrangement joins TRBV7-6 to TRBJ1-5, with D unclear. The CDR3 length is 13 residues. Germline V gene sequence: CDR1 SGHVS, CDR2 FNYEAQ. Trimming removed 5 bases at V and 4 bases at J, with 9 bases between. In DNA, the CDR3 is TGTGCCAGCAGCGCCCAATCAAATCAGCCCCAGCATTTT. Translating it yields CASSAQSNQPQHF.